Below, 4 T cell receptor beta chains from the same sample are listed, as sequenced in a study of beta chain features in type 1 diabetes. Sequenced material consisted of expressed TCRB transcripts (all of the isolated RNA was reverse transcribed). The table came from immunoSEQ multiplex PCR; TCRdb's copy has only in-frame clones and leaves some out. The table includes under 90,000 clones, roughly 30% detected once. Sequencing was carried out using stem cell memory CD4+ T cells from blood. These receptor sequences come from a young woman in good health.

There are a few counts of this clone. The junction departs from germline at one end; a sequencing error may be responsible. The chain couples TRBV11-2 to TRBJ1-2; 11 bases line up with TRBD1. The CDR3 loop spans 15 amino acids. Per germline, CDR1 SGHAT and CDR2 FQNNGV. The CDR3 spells CASSTLHGTGGPHYF. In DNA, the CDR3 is TGTGCCAGCAGCACATTACACGGGACAGGGGGTCCTCACTACTTC.

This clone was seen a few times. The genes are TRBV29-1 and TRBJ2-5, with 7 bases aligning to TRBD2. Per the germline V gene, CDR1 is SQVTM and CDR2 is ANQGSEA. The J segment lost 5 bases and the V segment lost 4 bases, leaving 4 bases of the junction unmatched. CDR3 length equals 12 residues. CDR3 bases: TGCAGCGTTGGGGGGGGAGGGGAGACCCAGTACTTC. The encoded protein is CSVGGGGETQYF.

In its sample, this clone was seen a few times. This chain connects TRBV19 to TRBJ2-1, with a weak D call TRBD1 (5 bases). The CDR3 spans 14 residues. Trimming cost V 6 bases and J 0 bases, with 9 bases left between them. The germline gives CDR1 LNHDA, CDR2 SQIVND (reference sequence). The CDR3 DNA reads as TGTGCCAGTAGACCAGGGAACTCCTACAATGAGCAGTTCTTC. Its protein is CASRPGNSYNEQFF.

Here the CDR3 reads CASSLGGQRNQPQHF. The CDR3 DNA sequence: TGCGCCAGCAGCTTGGGTGGACAGCGGAATCAGCCCCAGCATTTT. The rearrangement links TRBV5-1 to TRBJ1-5; D is possibly TRBD1 (6 bases). V was pared by 0 bases and J by 4 bases, with 11 bases between. Per the germline V gene, CDR1 is SGHRS and CDR2 is YFSETQ. The CDR3 loop spans 15 amino acids. The complete variable domain, with remaining parts taken from reference TRBV5-1 and TRBJ1-5, reads KAGVTQTPRYLIKTRGQQVTLSCSPISGHRSVSWYQQTPGQGLQFLFEYFSETQRNKGNFPGRFSGRQFSNSRSEMNVSTLELGDSALYLCASSLGGQRNQPQHFGDGTRLSIL.